This T cell receptor (beta chain) was captured in a study of blood T cell repertoires in COVID-19. Sequencing was performed with immunoSEQ multiplex PCR; in TCRdb, only in-frame clones are kept and a portion is missing. Among nearly 350,000 clones listed, around nine tenths were seen once. From germline, CDR1 is SGDLS and CDR2 YYNGEE. V was clipped by 4 bases and J by 8 bases; unmatched bases: 14. CDR3 length: 17 residues. The receptor comes from a woman aged 18-29 years who had recovered from COVID-19. V is TRBV9 and J is TRBJ2-1, with 11 bases lining up with TRBD1. The source material was peripheral blood. CDR3 protein: CASSLTNPGQGVDEQFF. The CDR3 bases are TGTGCCAGCAGCCTAACAAATCCGGGACAGGGGGTCGATGAGCAGTTCTTC. Using reference TRBV9 and TRBJ2-1 for the parts outside the CDR3, the full variable domain is DSGVTQTPKHLITATGQRVTLRCSPRSGDLSVYWYQQSLDQGLQFLIQYYNGEERAKGNILERFSAQQFPDLHSELNLSSLELGDSALYFCASSLTNPGQGVDEQFFGPGTRLTVL.